These 20 T cell receptor beta chains were all obtained from the same sample, sequenced in a study of T cells in Graves' hyperthyroidism and ophthalmopathy. RNA transcripts yielded amplified TCR beta CDR3 regions. RT-PCR in the first round (using the HTBI primer set) targeted the TCR CDR3. TCRdb recomputed calls from the multiplex PCR reads with MiXCR, one row per CDR3 protein. The sample shows some 650,000 distinct CDR3 sequences, 15% to 20% of them seen only once. The material sequenced was blood. The receptors shown here come from a woman aged 40 to 50 with Graves' ophthalmopathy.

The table lists this clonotype with many counts. The chain uses TRBV6-1 and TRBJ1-1, with D possibly being TRBD1 (5 bases). From germline, CDR1 is MNHNS and CDR2 SASEGT. The CDR3 is 13 residues long. The V end was cut by 5 bases, the J end by 11 bases, with 18 bases between. CDR3 DNA: TGTGCCAGCAGTTCCCGGACACCACTCAAGGCTTTCTTT. Protein: CASSSRTPLKAFF.

This clonotype has just a few counts. This sequence joins TRBV4-1 and TRBJ2-2, with TRBD1 matching over 7 bases. CDR3 length: 15 residues. The V gene's germline CDR1 is MGHRA and CDR2 YSYEKL. V shed 2 bases and J 2 bases; nucleotides not matched to a gene: 2. The CDR3 DNA reads TGCGCCAGCAGCCAATGGGACAGAAACACCGGGGAGCTGTTTTTT. Translating gives CASSQWDRNTGELFF.

This clonotype occurred many times. V and J are TRBV6-6 and TRBJ1-3; tentatively, D is TRBD1 (6 bases). There are 15 residues in the CDR3. V was trimmed by 2 bases and J by 5 bases, leaving 13 bases between them. Germline CDR1 and CDR2: MNHNY and SVGAGI (reference sequence). CDR3 bases: TGTGCCAGCAGTTACGGGGGACAAGTGAGAAACACCATATATTTT. Protein product: CASSYGGQVRNTIYF.

This clonotype has ten or more counts. The chain carries TRBV30 and TRBJ2-3; no definite D call. Germline assignment: CDR1 GTSNPN and CDR2 SVGIG (reference sequence). Between the trimmed V and J ends, which lost 1 base and 5 bases, there was a span of 7 bases. This CDR3 has 12 residues. CDR3 bases: TGTGCCTGGAGTGGCCCAGTAGATACGCAGTATTTT. This encodes CAWSGPVDTQYF. Together with reference TRBV30 and TRBJ2-3, the CDR3 gives the full variable domain: SQTIHQWPATLVQPVGSPLSLECTVEGTSNPNLYWYRQAAGRGLQLLFYSVGIGQISSEVPQNLSASRPQDRQFILSSKKLLLSDSGFYLCAWSGPVDTQYFGPGTRLTVL.

This clonotype was seen repeatedly, ten times or more. This CDR3 reads CASSPPGGGPYEQYF. In DNA form, the CDR3 reads TGTGCCAGCAGCCCCCCGGGGGGAGGCCCCTACGAGCAGTACTTC. This chain connects TRBV11-2 to TRBJ2-7; TRBD2 agrees at 7 bases. This CDR3 contains 15 residues. Germline loops: CDR1 SGHAT, CDR2 FQNNGV. With V trimmed by 5 bases and J by 2 bases, 9 bases remained unmatched.

DNA for the CDR3: TGCGCCAGCAGCCCCATCCCCGGGGACTCCTACGAGCAGTACTTC. Its protein product is CASSPIPGDSYEQYF. The chain combines TRBV5-1 with TRBJ2-7; D possibly corresponds to TRBD2 (5 bases). Germline CDR1 reads SGHRS; CDR2 reads YFSETQ. V was shortened by 4 bases and J by 0 bases, with 14 bases between the two germline ends. CDR3 size: 15 residues.

This clonotype was counted at least ten times. The genes are TRBV28 and TRBJ2-3; TRBD2 matches at 9 bases. The CDR3 runs 16 residues. Germline V CDR1 and CDR2: MDHEN, SYDVKM. The V gene end was trimmed by 5 bases and the J gene end by 3 bases; junction bases not matched to a gene: 9. CDR3 DNA sequence: TGTGCCAGCAGTCGAAGTAGCGGGAGTGGGACAGATACGCAGTATTTT. This sequence encodes CASSRSSGSGTDTQYF.

This clonotype was detected ten times or more. The chain couples TRBV7-2 to TRBJ1-1; possible D gene TRBD1, 5 bases. Germline CDR1 is SGHTA and CDR2 is FQGNSA. This CDR3 is 14 amino acids long. With 5 bases removed from V and 2 bases from J, the gap between germline ends came to 12 bases. The CDR3 bases are TGTGCCAGCAGCCCCCGACAGAGTAACACTGAAGCTTTCTTT. Its protein is CASSPRQSNTEAFF.

The table lists this clonotype with many counts. The chain has TRBV20-1 and TRBJ2-3, with D maybe TRBD2 (6 bases). Germline values: CDR1 DFQATT, CDR2 SNEGSKA (reference sequence). Trimming left V 0 bases short and J 2 bases short, with 15 bases between. This CDR3 spans 16 amino acids. CDR3 residues: CSARDWGDILTDTQYF. In DNA, the CDR3 is TGCAGTGCTAGAGACTGGGGGGATATACTCACAGATACGCAGTATTTT.

This clonotype was seen at least ten times. V is TRBV28 and J is TRBJ2-7; 9 bases map to TRBD1. With 5 bases clipped from V and 9 bases from J, the junction kept 11 bases outside the gene matches. The CDR3 length is 14 residues. Germline V gene sequence: CDR1 MDHEN, CDR2 SYDVKM. The CDR3 region is CASSPGTGTTGQYF. CDR3 in DNA: TGTGCCAGCAGTCCGGGGACAGGGACGACGGGGCAGTACTTC.

In its sample, this clonotype was seen many times. CDR3 bases: TGTGCCAGCAGTCGGGTACCGGGACCCCCCTTGGGAGTGAACACTGAAGCTTTCTTT. Its protein product is CASSRVPGPPLGVNTEAFF. The gene calls are TRBV2 and TRBJ1-1, with a possible D match to TRBD1 (5 bases). Germline CDR1 reads SNHLY; CDR2 reads FYNNEI. Trimming stripped 5 bases from V and 0 bases from J, with 25 bases between. The CDR3 loop spans 19 amino acids.

Ten or more counts support this clonotype. The rearrangement joins TRBV7-9 to TRBJ1-2; D might be TRBD1 (5 bases). V lost 7 bases, J lost 3 bases, and 12 bases lay in between. Germline V gene lookup returns CDR1 SEHNR and CDR2 FQNEAQ (reference sequence). This CDR3 region has 13 residues. The CDR3 nucleotides are TGTGCCAGCACCCTGGGACGGGACTATGGCTACACCTTC. Translation: CASTLGRDYGYTF.

This clonotype was counted many times. The J gene is TRBJ2-1, the V gene TRBV11-2; 16 bases are shared with TRBD2. The CDR3 spans 15 residues. Germline lookup yields CDR1 SGHAT and CDR2 FQNNGV. Trimming at V came to 6 bases and at J to 11 bases, leaving 7 bases not matched to a gene. The CDR3 DNA reads TGTGCCAGCAGTTCGGGACTAGCGGGGGGGATTAAGCAGTTCTTC. It codes for CASSSGLAGGIKQFF.

This clonotype was found many times. This chain joins TRBV6-2 or TRBV6-3 and TRBJ2-5, with D uncertain. V dropped 6 bases and J dropped 2 bases, with 13 bases sitting between them. The CDR3 sequence is 14 residues long. Germline values: CDR1 MNHEY, CDR2 SVGEGT. CDR3 sequence (DNA): TGTGCCAGCAGCCCCCGACATCCTCAAGAGACCCAGTACTTC. Its protein product is CASSPRHPQETQYF.

In this sample, this clonotype turned up a few times. V gene TRBV19 combines with J gene TRBJ2-2; D is unclear. The CDR3 has 14 amino acids. The ends were cut back, 3 bases at V and 3 bases at J, with 8 bases in the middle. Germline lookup yields CDR1 LNHDA and CDR2 SQIVND (reference sequence). The CDR3 sequence is CASSIFTDTGELFF. The CDR3 region has the DNA TGTGCCAGTAGTATTTTCACGGACACCGGGGAGCTGTTTTTT.

As regards this clonotype: This sequence may be a read error, since a much larger clone differs from it by one base. The chain links TRBV6-1 to TRBJ2-7; perhaps TRBD1 as D (6 bases). The CDR3 is made up of 13 amino acids. V was trimmed by 11 bases and J by 3 bases, leaving 17 bases between them. Germline CDR1 reads MNHNS; CDR2 reads SASEGT. CDR3 coding DNA: TGTGCCGCCCAACGTACAGGGATCTACGAGCAGTACTTC. Encoded protein: CAAQRTGIYEQYF.

There are many counts of this clonotype. The rearrangement joins TRBV2 to TRBJ1-2, with D hard to call. Per the germline V gene, CDR1 is SNHLY and CDR2 is FYNNEI. The CDR3 length is 14 residues. Deletions cut 2 bases from V and 6 bases from J, with 13 bases between. The CDR3 sequence: CASSESRTSNGYTF. The CDR3 DNA sequence: TGTGCCAGCAGTGAATCCAGGACCTCTAATGGCTACACCTTC. The whole variable domain, filled in from reference TRBV2 and TRBJ1-2, reads EPEVTQTPSHQVTQMGQEVILRCVPISNHLYFYWYRQILGQKVEFLVSFYNNEISEKSEIFDDQFSVERPDGSNFTLKIRSTKLEDSAMYFCASSESRTSNGYTFGSGTRLTVV.

The chain has TRBV19 and TRBJ2-2, with D maybe TRBD1 (5 bases). V was pared by 6 bases and J by 0 bases, with 23 bases between. Per the germline V gene, CDR1 is LNHDA and CDR2 is SQIVND (reference sequence). CDR3 length: 19 amino acids. The CDR3, as DNA: TGTGCCAGTAGACCTCGACAAGGGGCCCGACCGCCGAACACCGGGGAGCTGTTTTTT. It yields the protein CASRPRQGARPPNTGELFF. The whole variable domain, filled in from reference TRBV19 and TRBJ2-2, reads DGGITQSPKYLFRKEGQNVTLSCEQNLNHDAMYWYRQDPGQGLRLIYYSQIVNDFQKGDIAEGYSVSREKKESFPLTVTSAQKNPTAFYLCASRPRQGARPPNTGELFFGEGSRLTVL.

There are a few counts of this clonotype. The gene calls are TRBV29-1 and TRBJ2-7; 7 bases align to TRBD1. V shed 4 bases, J shed 2 bases, and the junction held 8 bases outside the gene matches. The germline gives CDR1 SQVTM, CDR2 ANQGSEA. This CDR3 region has 14 residues. As DNA, the CDR3 is TGCAGCGTTGTAGGCGCCCAGGGGGCCTACGAGCAGTACTTC. Translation gives CSVVGAQGAYEQYF.

This clonotype was counted at least ten times. J is TRBJ2-4 and V is TRBV20-1; TRBD1 might be the D (6 bases). The CDR3 totals 17 residues. Trimming left V 0 bases short and J 1 base short, with 16 bases between. The germline V gene encodes CDR1 DFQATT and CDR2 SNEGSKA (reference sequence). The CDR3 nucleotides are TGCAGTGCTAGAGACCGTACCGGGACATCCGCCAAAAACATTCAGTACTTC. It encodes CSARDRTGTSAKNIQYF.